Sequencing of this TCR beta chain was carried out in a study of blood T cell repertoires in COVID-19. Seattle enrolled patients during active infection and tracked them longitudinally. Data came from immunoSEQ multiplex PCR; TCRdb stores just in-frame clones and leaves some out. In the table there are about 480,000 clones, less than 90% of which are singletons. This clone appeared once. This CDR3 has 14 amino acids. Germline-derived CDR1 and CDR2 are DFQATT and SNEGSKA (reference sequence). Trimming cost V 3 bases and J 3 bases, with 15 bases left between them. The chain employs TRBV20-1 and TRBJ2-7; D might be TRBD1 (6 bases). The sample consisted of peripheral blood. The clonotype originates from a woman in her forties or fifties with COVID-19, enrolled during active disease. The CDR3 loop reads CSASSYRALYEQYF. The DNA of the CDR3 is TGCAGTGCTAGTAGTTACAGGGCCCTCTACGAGCAGTACTTC.